This TCR beta chain was found in a study of cytomegalovirus exposure and HLA in healthy donors (dated by TCRdb to about 2017). Study-wide context: An earlier analysis of 587 of the donors reported 276 Gb of sequence data and 95 million to 130 million unique TCR beta sequences obtained from around 190 million T cells. An early release covering more than 500 HLA-typed donors comprised roughly 300 gigabases of sequencing data and 85 million to 100 million unique TCR sequences. The genetic ancestry cluster associated with self-reported Caucasian donors included 81% of the 350 to 500 genotyped donors. The study was designed to test whether signatures of past pathogen exposure could be identified by cataloging public T cell receptors. Using immunosequencing, the study profiled T cell repertoires from roughly 650 subjects and related those repertoires to cytomegalovirus serostatus. A separate validation cohort of some 130 different subjects was used in addition to the approximately 670-subject first cohort. The study combined high-throughput TCR immunosequencing, statistical association of individual TCRs with disease status, and machine learning to predict cytomegalovirus infection status. In a later analysis, previously published TCR beta repertoires from more than 500 donors were re-analyzed and high-resolution HLA genotyping was added so that TCR occurrence patterns could be studied. The later analysis used no new phenotypic data to find candidate immune exposures, relying instead on TCR beta sequences and their occurrence across donors. In an earlier analysis of 587 of the donors, high-throughput TCR beta sequencing was used to judge whether each TCR beta V gene segment behaved as functional or pseudogenic. Alongside the repertoire data, information on donor age, sex, ethnicity and CMV serostatus was compiled. A later genetic analysis took genome-wide SNP genotypes for 398 of the 666 donors and used that subset as a discovery cohort. All discovery cohort repertoires had been generated on a single sequencing platform. HLA typing covered class I and class II loci at four-digit resolution. Typing coverage differed by locus: A, B, C, DRB1 and DQB1 were typed in roughly 620-630 donors, DQA1 in about 500, DPA1 in around 580, and DPB1 in 450 to 490. Because of strong linkage in the cohort, roughly five DR-DQ haplotypes were treated as single units for association and clustering. On average, over 200,000 unique TCR beta nucleotide sequences were sequenced per donor among 398 genotyped donors of the cohort, with roughly 18% of those sequences being non-productive. What the study reported, not specific to this receptor: In a later analysis, the rate of TCR association differed among HLA loci, with DRB1 alleles having the most associated TCRs and HLA-C alleles having the fewest. Most TCR sequences were seen in very few donors, while some public TCRs were found in many individuals. A further reported finding was that TCR beta sequences accurately predicted the HLA-A and HLA-B alleles for most subjects in the first cohort. Because the 87-base-pair reads could not distinguish some IMGT-functional V segments, including TRBV6-2 and TRBV6-3, those segments were excluded. Broadly in line with IMGT annotations, most TCR beta V segments showed up in productive rearrangements about 87% or about 30% of the time in an earlier analysis of roughly 590 of the donors. In a later analysis, most CMV-associated TCR beta chains were found to appear HLA-restricted, with HLA associations seemingly driven largely by CMV exposure. Specific HLA alleles were associated with 15,000 to 20,000 TCR beta sequences at a false discovery rate of 0.05 in a later analysis. A total of about 180 TCR beta chains were listed by the study as associated with cytomegalovirus. Because counts were too low, fewer than 20 rarely observed V segments, including chromosome 9 orphons, were excluded from the earlier analysis of a few hundred of the donors. The presence/absence analyses assumed that sequencing depth was roughly uniform across donors, and that assumption may not be true. In a later genetic analysis, fewer N-insertions in productive TCRs were reported among donors in an Asian-associated ancestry cluster than the roughly 640-donor mean. This cohort had only TCR beta chains sequenced, and the lack of alpha or paired-chain data limited which features could be detected. A group of highly shared sequence variants was considered likely to be a technical artifact of the sequencing pipeline. Linkage disequilibrium might explain the correlated functional status among segregating V segments, but an unknown experimental factor could not be ruled out. In a later analysis, HLA-associated TCR beta chains showed more clonal expansion and lower generation probabilities than non-associated chains that were equally common. A later analysis reported that several top co-occurrence clusters appeared linked to parvovirus B19, influenza, CMV and Epstein-Barr virus. An association between a missense DCLRE1C variant and V-gene and J-gene trimming of TCR beta chains was found in a later genetic analysis and replicated in an independent cohort. In both the original and validation cohorts, the classifier was reported to diagnose cytomegalovirus status with high specificity and sensitivity. Three of the identified cytomegalovirus-associated TCR beta chains were confirmed in vitro to be specific for cytomegalovirus antigens. Because HLA typing was unavailable for some donors at each locus, only the typed subset was used in association tests. The authors suggested that the approach could potentially be generalized to other disease states and immunological phenotypes. CMV serostatus was the only immune exposure information available for the cohort. When HLA alleles, especially DR and DQ, strongly co-occurred, attributing TCR associations to individual alleles was difficult.

The protocol used for the library was the immunoSEQ multiplex PCR assay. The multiplex PCR relied on a mix of 60 forward primers for TCR Vbeta segments and 13 reverse primers for TCR Jbeta segments. A multiplex PCR assay on genomic DNA amplified the CDR3 region of rearranged TCR beta genes. On the Illumina HiSeq System, the amplified TCR beta libraries were sequenced as 87-base-pair reads. For the original study's pipeline: A later analysis tallied about 77 million unique TCR beta chains across the 610 or so repertoires, and about 10 million of those chains were shared by two or more donors. A nearest-neighbor algorithm error-corrected the raw reads and collapsed the reads into unique sequences, merging closely related sequences to remove PCR and sequencing errors. CDR3 sequences were aligned to IMGT reference sequences to assign V, D and J gene segments. For a sequence to be retained, a match of at least six nucleotides was required to both a V gene segment and a J gene segment. Rearrangements were called productive when the CDR3 lacked stop codons and stayed in frame with V and J; all others were non-productive. CDR3 was defined by IMGT convention, running from the second conserved V-encoded cysteine to the conserved J-encoded phenylalanine. In an earlier analysis of 500 to 650 of the donors, sequences lacking an unambiguous match to a single V gene segment were excluded. An earlier analysis of some 500 of the donors classified V segments as functional when productive rearrangements were above 56.7% and as segregating when the standard deviation between donors was above 5%. A statistical classification framework was developed to diagnose cytomegalovirus status using the catalog of TCR beta chain sequences. In a later analysis, TCR nucleotide sequences were compared against IMGT/GENE-DB human TR gene sequences so that V and J genes could be assigned. Using the TCRdist pipeline, a later analysis assigned CDR3 sequences along with most-parsimonious VDJ recombination scenarios. In a later analysis, each TCR beta chain was defined by its CDR3 amino acid sequence together with its V-gene family, and reads without a unique V-gene family were excluded. To address suspected cross-contamination and a sequencing artifact, a later analysis removed 592 highly shared, low-generation-probability nucleotide sequences. For each public chain, a later analysis derived a clonal expansion index from normalized ranks of inferred template counts within each repertoire. In a later analysis, generation probabilities were computed using a VDJ recombination model fitted to out-of-frame rearrangements, and the results were checked against IGoR. Hypergeometric tests were used in a later analysis to score TCR-TCR, TCR-HLA and TCR-CMV co-occurrence, with a repertoire-size bias correction applied to the TCR pairs. False discovery rates were estimated in a later analysis by permuting HLA or CMV assignments 20 times. In a later analysis, co-occurring TCRs were grouped using DBSCAN, and TCRdist sequence similarity was added for clustering within HLA-allele-positive subsets. Co-occurrence clustering excluded repertoires with fewer than 30,000 or more than 120,000 public chains, plus five with anomalous nucleotide sharing. TCRdb holds this immuneACCESS table with in-frame rearrangements only. Some clones are missing; in checked studies, unresolved V genes explain under half, and the rest has no known cause. V and J calls and clone size are those listed in that table; D and trimming were worked out from the DNA. The sample table lists about 150,000 clones, around 10% of them with a count of one. The top ten constitute about 1.9% of the sample.

Based on the germline V gene (reference sequence), the CDR1 and CDR2 sequences are LNHDA and SQIVND. V loses 5 bases, J loses 2 bases, and the germline ends lie 10 bases apart. From its cysteine to its phenylalanine, the CDR3 spans 14 amino acids. Just CDR3 DNA is preserved here, 42 bases in frame from base 1. To note about this clone: This receptor's antigen is unknown. Within one base of it there is no much larger clone, and no base qualities were kept.

The cohort was made up of approximately 670 healthy bone marrow donors. Cohort members were all nominally healthy when sampled, although unrecorded immune exposures were likely present. The donor was CMV seronegative and belonged to the group of around 350 seronegative cohort members. Each donor provided a peripheral blood sample, and peripheral blood mononuclear cells were used for TCR beta sequencing. Genomic DNA was extracted from the blood cell samples with the Qiagen DNeasy Blood Extraction Kit. The chain couples TRBV19 to TRBJ2-1; the D gene identity is not certain. The sequenced sample was PBMCs. The receptor was derived from a man aged 50 to 60 in good health and CMV-seronegative. The nucleotides are TGTGCCAGTAGTGACACCCCGGCCTACAATGAGCAGTTCTTC. This encodes CASSDTPAYNEQFF. Supplemented by the reference TRBV19 and TRBJ2-1 proteins around the CDR3, the complete variable domain is DGGITQSPKYLFRKEGQNVTLSCEQNLNHDAMYWYRQDPGQGLRLIYYSQIVNDFQKGDIAEGYSVSREKKESFPLTVTSAQKNPTAFYLCASSDTPAYNEQFFGPGTRLTVL.